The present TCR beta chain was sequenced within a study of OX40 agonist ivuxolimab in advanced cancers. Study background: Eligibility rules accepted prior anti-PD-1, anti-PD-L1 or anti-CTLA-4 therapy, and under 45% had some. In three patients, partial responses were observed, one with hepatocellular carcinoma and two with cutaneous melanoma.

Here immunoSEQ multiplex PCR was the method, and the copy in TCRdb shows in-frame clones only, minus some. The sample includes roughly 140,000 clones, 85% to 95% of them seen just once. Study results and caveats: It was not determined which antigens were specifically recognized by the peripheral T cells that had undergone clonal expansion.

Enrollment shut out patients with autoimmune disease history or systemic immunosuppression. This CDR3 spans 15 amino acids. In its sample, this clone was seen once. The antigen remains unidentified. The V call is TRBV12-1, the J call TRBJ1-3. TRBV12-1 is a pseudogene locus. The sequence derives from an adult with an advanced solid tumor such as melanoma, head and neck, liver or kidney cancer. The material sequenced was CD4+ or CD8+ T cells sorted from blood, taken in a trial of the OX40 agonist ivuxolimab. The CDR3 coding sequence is TGTGCCAGCACCCTTGACGGAGGCTCTGGAAACACCATATATTTT. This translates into CASTLDGGSGNTIYF.